This TCR beta chain is drawn from a study of radiotherapy plus CTLA-4 blockade in lung cancer. Overall study context: In 18% of patients, objective responses were seen; 30% to 35% had disease control. The study, taken as a whole, reports: Reported findings show early blood T cell clone dynamics, with interferon-beta, best predicted response. Blood TCR clones of tumor origin expanded after radiotherapy plus ipilimumab.

The CDR3 sequence is 15 residues long. Trimming pared 6 bases from V and 10 bases from J, leaving 21 bases between. The germline gives CDR1 MDHEN, CDR2 SYDVKM. Some clones are missing from TCRdb's copy, which holds only in-frame ones; the method was immunoSEQ multiplex PCR. The table includes some 40,000 clones, over 60% detected once. This clone occurred once. Antigen specificity is unknown. The receptor's source is a human donor with non-small cell lung cancer whose response to radiotherapy plus ipilimumab could not be evaluated. The chain links TRBV28 to TRBJ1-4; possibly TRBD1 for D (6 bases). The material was peripheral blood, obtained from a patient treated with radiotherapy plus ipilimumab. CDR3 nucleotide sequence: TGTGCCAGCAGGGAAGCAGGGGAGAGGGATGTAAAACTGTTTTTT. It codes for CASREAGERDVKLFF.